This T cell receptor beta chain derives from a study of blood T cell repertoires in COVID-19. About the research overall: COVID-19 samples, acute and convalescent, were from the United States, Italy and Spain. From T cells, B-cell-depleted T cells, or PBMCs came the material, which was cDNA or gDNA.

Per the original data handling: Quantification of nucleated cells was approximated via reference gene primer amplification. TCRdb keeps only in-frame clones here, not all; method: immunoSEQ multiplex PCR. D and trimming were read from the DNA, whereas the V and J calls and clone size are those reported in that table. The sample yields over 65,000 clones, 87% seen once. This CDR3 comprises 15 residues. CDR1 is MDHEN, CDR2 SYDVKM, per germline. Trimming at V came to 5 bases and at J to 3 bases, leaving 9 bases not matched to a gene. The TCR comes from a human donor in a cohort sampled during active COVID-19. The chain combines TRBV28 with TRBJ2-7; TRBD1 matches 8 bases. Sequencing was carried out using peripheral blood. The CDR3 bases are TGTGCCAGCAGTCCACTCGGGACAGGTCTCTACGAGCAGTACTTC. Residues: CASSPLGTGLYEQYF. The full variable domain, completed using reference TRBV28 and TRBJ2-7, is DVKVTQSSRYLVKRTGEKVFLECVQDMDHENMFWYRQDPGLGLRLIYFSYDVKMKEKGDIPEGYSVSREKKERFSLILESASTNQTSMYLCASSPLGTGLYEQYFGPGTRLTVT.